This TCR beta chain derives from a study of beta chain features in type 1 diabetes. Expressed TCRB transcripts were sequenced, since all the RNA that had been isolated was reverse transcribed. Some clones are missing from TCRdb's copy, which holds only in-frame ones; the method was immunoSEQ multiplex PCR. The sample includes around 120,000 clones, 15% to 20% of them seen just once. Study-wide points: Significant though moderate, a shortening of TCRB CDR3s appeared in all four CD4+ subsets of Type 1 diabetes patients. PCR might favor shorter templates, but any such skew would affect patients and controls equally. Any HLA effect on TCRB rearrangement was left unresolved by small sub-analyses. Sequencing of cDNA might inflate the share of cells that strongly express TCR.

Sorting of CD4+ naive, central memory, regulatory and stem cell-like memory cells was performed via CD45RO/CCR7/CD25/CD127/CD95/CD27. V was trimmed by 0 bases and J by 7 bases, leaving 11 bases between them. The CDR3 totals 14 residues. Germline CDR1 and CDR2: SGHRS and YFSETQ. A note on this clone: Its antigen remains unidentified.

The sequenced material came from central memory CD4+ T cells from blood. The clonotype originates from a man between 18 and 35 years old with type 1 diabetes. V usage is TRBV5-1 and J usage is TRBJ1-3; D ambiguous. The CDR3: CASSLEIPGNTIYF. CDR3 in DNA: TGCGCCAGCAGCTTGGAGATCCCCGGGAACACCATATATTTT.